The 25 T cell receptor beta chains below were found in one sample sequenced in a study of blood T cells in healthy people across ages. The authors ran a second PCR of roughly 6 to 11 cycles using a sample-barcoded 5' primer and a J-beta primer mix. MiXCR, applied by TCRdb to the 5' RACE reads, yields one record per CDR3 protein. The sample has about 670,000 distinct CDR3 sequences, under 65% seen once. Sequenced material: blood. These receptors came from a woman older than 75 in good health.

Details on this clonotype: An end of the junction does not agree with germline; a read error may underlie this. The chain combines TRBV20-1 with TRBJ1-4, with D possibly matching TRBD1 (6 bases). The CDR3 totals 15 residues. The germline V gene has CDR1 DFQATT and CDR2 SNEGSKA (reference sequence). CDR3: CSASVTGGTNEKPFF. In DNA form, the CDR3 reads TGCAGTGCTAGTGTAACCGGGGGCACGAATGAAAAACCGTTTTTT.

A remark on this clonotype: This could be a read error, since a much larger clone is one nucleotide away. The chain couples TRBV7-2 to TRBJ2-1; D gene ambiguous. Germline V gene sequence: CDR1 SGHTA, CDR2 FQGNSA. The CDR3 has 12 residues. The CDR3 DNA follows: TGTGCCAGCAGCCCCTCCCTCAATGGGCAGTTCTTC. Translation: CASSPSLNGQFF.

The chain is built from TRBV7-2 and TRBJ1-2; D unclear. V was shortened by 2 bases and J by 0 bases, with 13 bases between the two germline ends. The germline CDR1 and CDR2 sequences are SGHTA and FQGNSA. This CDR3 is 16 amino acids long. CDR3 sequence reads: CASSLKAAIANYGYTF. CDR3 nucleotide sequence: TGTGCCAGCAGCTTAAAGGCAGCCATAGCTAACTATGGCTACACCTTC.

Worth noting for this clonotype: A read error may be the cause here, since a much bigger clone is one base away. This rearrangement joins TRBV27 to TRBJ2-1; possibly TRBD1 or TRBD2 for D (7 bases each). Germline V gene lookup returns CDR1 MNHEY and CDR2 SMNVEV (reference sequence). The CDR3 spans 15 residues. V gave up 9 bases and J gave up 4 bases, with 19 bases separating them. CDR3 in amino acids: CASQPRGGGYNEQFF. The DNA for the CDR3 is TGTGCCAGTCAGCCCAGGGGGGGAGGTTACAATGAGCAGTTCTTC.

This clonotype was detected many times. The chain is built from TRBV28 and TRBJ2-3; possible D gene TRBD2, 6 bases. Germline CDR1 reads MDHEN; CDR2 reads SYDVKM. The CDR3 loop spans 13 amino acids. Trimming took 8 bases from V and 1 from J, leaving 10 bases between them. The CDR3 is CASCLAGTDTQYF. The CDR3 DNA reads as TGTGCCAGCTGCTTAGCGGGCACAGATACGCAGTATTTT.

The chain is built from TRBV27 and TRBJ2-1; 9 positions match TRBD1. V shed 6 bases and J 2 bases; nucleotides not matched to a gene: 5. Germline V gene lookup returns CDR1 MNHEY and CDR2 SMNVEV (reference sequence). The CDR3 spans 15 residues. The CDR3 nucleotides read TGTGCCAGCAGCCGAGGACAGGGGACCTACAATGAGCAGTTCTTC. Amino acid sequence: CASSRGQGTYNEQFF.

The chain carries TRBV6-2 or TRBV6-3 and TRBJ2-7; 13 nucleotides agree with TRBD2. The CDR3 has 15 amino acids. The germline CDR1 and CDR2 sequences are MNHEY and SVGEGT. Trimming cost V 6 bases and J 6 bases; bases outside gene matches: 8. The CDR3 protein is CASSPPGLAGLEQYF. The DNA for the CDR3 is TGTGCCAGCAGCCCCCCGGGACTAGCGGGACTCGAGCAGTACTTC.

The chain is built from TRBV4-1 and TRBJ2-7, with 11 bases that match TRBD2. This CDR3 has 15 amino acids. The junction had 6 bases not matched to a gene; V was cut back by 2 bases and J by 6 bases. Germline-derived CDR1 and CDR2 are MGHRA and YSYEKL. In DNA form, the CDR3 reads TGCGCCAGCAGCCAACCGGGACTAGCGGCTCTCGAGCAGTACTTC. Translating it yields CASSQPGLAALEQYF.

This chain links TRBV7-3 with TRBJ2-5, with 9 bases matching TRBD1. With the DNA end fitting TRBJ2-7 better, the J assignment may be wrong. Germline V gene lookup returns CDR1 SGHTA and CDR2 FQGTGA. This CDR3 contains 15 residues. CDR3 sequence (DNA): TGTGCCAGCAGCGACCCCGGGACAGGGATTTACGAGCAGTACTTC. This gives the protein CASSDPGTGIYEQYF.

The chain uses TRBV7-9 and TRBJ2-5, with TRBD2 matching over 12 bases. Germline V gene data show CDR1 as SEHNR and CDR2 as FQNEAQ (reference sequence). CDR3 length equals 16 residues. Losses at the gene ends were 4 bases for V and 6 bases for J; bases not matched to a gene: 9. CDR3 in DNA: TGTGCCAGCAGCTCTAGCGGGGGGGCCGAGGGGAAGACCCAGTACTTC. It translates to CASSSSGGAEGKTQYF.

This clonotype showed up many times. The chain has TRBV7-9 and TRBJ2-7; D gene unclear. The CDR3 is 14 amino acids. Germline V gene data show CDR1 as SEHNR and CDR2 as FQNEAQ (reference sequence). V lost 3 bases to trimming and J lost 3 bases, with 12 bases between them. CDR3: CASSLGGSHYEQYF. The CDR3 DNA follows: TGTGCCAGCAGCTTGGGTGGCTCGCACTACGAGCAGTACTTC.

Comment on this clonotype: An end of the junction does not agree with germline; a read error may underlie this. This chain connects TRBV5-5 to TRBJ2-1; D uncertain. This CDR3 has 16 amino acids. Germline-derived CDR1 and CDR2 are SGHKS and YYEKEE (reference sequence). CDR3 in amino acids: CVSSFTLGGFNNEQFF. The CDR3 DNA reads TGTGTCAGCAGCTTTACCCTAGGTGGCTTCAACAATGAGCAGTTCTTC.

For this clonotype: Being one base from a much bigger clone, this may be a read error. DNA of the CDR3: TGCGCCAGCAGCCCACGGGCGGAAACTAACTATGGCTGCACCTTC. Its translation is CASSPRAETNYGCTF. This sequence joins TRBV4-1 and TRBJ1-2; D is unclear. The germline V gene encodes CDR1 MGHRA and CDR2 YSYEKL. This CDR3 has 15 residues.

This clonotype was seen many times. The chain recombines TRBV29-1 with TRBJ2-5, with 8 bases matching TRBD2. The CDR3 covers 14 residues. V was pared by 7 bases and J by 2 bases, with 9 bases of the junction left unmatched. Per germline, CDR1 SQVTM and CDR2 ANQGSEA. DNA for the CDR3: TGCAGCGGCACCGTAGCGGGGAGACAAGAGACCCAGTACTTC. Translated: CSGTVAGRQETQYF.

The gene calls are TRBV10-3 and TRBJ1-3, with TRBD1 matching over 8 bases. V lost 11 bases, J lost 4 bases, and 13 bases stayed unmatched. Germline-derived CDR1 and CDR2 are ENHRY and SYGVKD. There are 15 residues in the CDR3. The CDR3 sequence: CASARDRYLGNTIYF. The CDR3 region has the DNA TGTGCCTCGGCACGGGACAGGTACTTAGGAAACACCATATATTTT.

Many counts were recorded for this clonotype. V is TRBV7-3 and J is TRBJ2-5; weak D call: TRBD1 (5 bases). The V end lost 2 bases, the J end lost 5 bases, and 9 bases lay between the germline ends. The germline CDR1 and CDR2 sequences are SGHTA and FQGTGA. CDR3 length: 13 amino acids. The CDR3 protein is CASSLGATETQYF. The CDR3, as DNA: TGTGCCAGCAGCTTAGGGGCTACGGAGACCCAGTACTTC.

The V call is TRBV7-3, the J call TRBJ1-6; D is ambiguous. Germline CDR1 is SGHTA and CDR2 is FQGTGA. Trimming stripped 4 bases from V and 9 bases from J, with 10 bases between. The length of the CDR3 is 13 residues. The CDR3, as DNA: TGTGCCAGCAGCTCGACGTTGATTTCACCCCTCCACTTT. It is translated as CASSSTLISPLHF.

Comments on this clonotype: At one end the junction does not follow the germline gene, possibly because of a read error. The chain uses TRBV12-3 or TRBV12-4 and TRBJ2-1, with 10 bases matching TRBD2. The CDR3 runs to 16 residues. CDR3 residues: CASRSKTSGTYKEQFF. The DNA of the CDR3 is TGTGCCAGCAGATCTAAAACTAGCGGGACTTACAAGGAGCAGTTCTTC.

This clonotype was observed many times. The CDR3 DNA sequence: TGTGCCAGCAGTGTTAGAATCAATCAGCCCCAGCATTTT. Protein product: CASSVRINQPQHF. The V gene is TRBV12-3 or TRBV12-4, the J gene TRBJ1-5; D is unresolved. Trimming stripped 5 bases from V and 3 bases from J, with 8 bases between. This CDR3 comprises 13 residues.

V and J are TRBV7-9 and TRBJ1-2; D possibly corresponds to TRBD1 (5 bases). The length of the CDR3 is 14 residues. Looked up from germline, CDR1 is SEHNR and CDR2 is FQNEAQ (reference sequence). V lost 5 bases, J lost 5 bases, and 15 bases lay in between. In DNA, the CDR3 is TGTGCCAGCAGCGAGCAAGGGGCCCGTTATGGCTACACCTTC. This translates into CASSEQGARYGYTF.

This clonotype was seen repeatedly, ten times or more. V and J are TRBV5-1 and TRBJ2-3; the match to TRBD2 covers 9 bases. CDR1 SGHRS and CDR2 YFSETQ come from the germline V gene. This CDR3 has 15 residues. V was pared by 0 bases and J by 5 bases, with 4 bases of the junction left unmatched. As DNA, the CDR3 is TGCGCCAGCAGCTTGGTATCGCGGGGGGGAGATACGCAGTATTTT. Protein: CASSLVSRGGDTQYF.

V and J are TRBV12-3 or TRBV12-4 and TRBJ2-5; a weak D match, TRBD2 (7 bases). This CDR3 spans 14 amino acids. V was cut by 8 bases and J by 1 base, with 14 bases left in between. The CDR3 coding sequence is TGTGCCAGCTGCAGGGGACTATCCCAAGAGACCCAGTACTTC. Its translation is CASCRGLSQETQYF.

The rearrangement links TRBV10-3 to TRBJ2-4; D is uncertain. The J call is doubtful: the DNA matches TRBJ2-7 better. The germline V gene encodes CDR1 ENHRY and CDR2 SYGVKD. The CDR3 covers 11 residues. In nucleotides, the CDR3 is TGTGCCATCAGTGTTAGGTACGAGCAGTACTTC. Its protein product is CAISVRYEQYF.

The chain is built from TRBV29-1 and TRBJ2-4; a weak D match, TRBD1 (6 bases). The CDR3 extends over 16 amino acids. In germline, CDR1 is SQVTM, CDR2 ANQGSEA. With 7 bases removed from V and 6 bases from J, the gap between germline ends came to 25 bases. Here the CDR3 reads CSAQQIQGGWGNIQYF. DNA for the CDR3: TGCAGCGCACAACAGATACAGGGTGGGTGGGGAAACATTCAGTACTTC.

This clonotype was seen more than once but under ten times. CDR3 protein: CSAAGLGADTQYF. The DNA of the CDR3 is TGCAGTGCGGCGGGACTAGGGGCGGATACGCAGTATTTT. V and J are TRBV20-1 and TRBJ2-3; 8 nucleotides agree with TRBD2. CDR1 and CDR2 from the germline V gene are DFQATT and SNEGSKA (reference sequence). The CDR3 runs 13 residues. The junction had 8 bases not matched to a gene; V was cut back by 6 bases and J by 6 bases.